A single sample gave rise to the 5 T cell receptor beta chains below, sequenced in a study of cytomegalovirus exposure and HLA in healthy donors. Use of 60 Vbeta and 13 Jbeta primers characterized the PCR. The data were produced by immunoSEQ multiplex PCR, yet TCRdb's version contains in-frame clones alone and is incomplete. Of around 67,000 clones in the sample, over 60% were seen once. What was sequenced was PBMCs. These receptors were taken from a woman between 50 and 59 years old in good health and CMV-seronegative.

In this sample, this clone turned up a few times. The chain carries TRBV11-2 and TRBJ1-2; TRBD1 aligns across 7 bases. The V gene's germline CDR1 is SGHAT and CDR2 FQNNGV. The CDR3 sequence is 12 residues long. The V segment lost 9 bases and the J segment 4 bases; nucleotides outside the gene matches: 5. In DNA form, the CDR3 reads TGTGCCAGTACAGGGGACGGCTATGGCTACACCTTC. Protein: CASTGDGYGYTF. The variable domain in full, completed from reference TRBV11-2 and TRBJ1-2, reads EAGVAQSPRYKIIEKRQSVAFWCNPISGHATLYWYQQILGQGPKLLIQFQNNGVVDDSQLPKDRFSAERLKGVDSTLKIQPAKLEDSAVYLCASTGDGYGYTFGSGTRLTVV.

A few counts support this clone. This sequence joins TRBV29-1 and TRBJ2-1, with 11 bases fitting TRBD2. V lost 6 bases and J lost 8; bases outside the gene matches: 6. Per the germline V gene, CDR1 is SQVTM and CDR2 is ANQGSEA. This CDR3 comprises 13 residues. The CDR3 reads CSVLAGVLYEQFF. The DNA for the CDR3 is TGCAGCGTACTAGCGGGAGTTTTGTATGAGCAGTTCTTC.

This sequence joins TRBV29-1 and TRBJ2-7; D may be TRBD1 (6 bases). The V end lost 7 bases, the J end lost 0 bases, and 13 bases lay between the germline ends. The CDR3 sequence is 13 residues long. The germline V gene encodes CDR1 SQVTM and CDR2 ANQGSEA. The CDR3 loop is CSGGGLSSYEQYF. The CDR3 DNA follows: TGCAGCGGTGGGGGCCTAAGCTCCTACGAGCAGTACTTC.

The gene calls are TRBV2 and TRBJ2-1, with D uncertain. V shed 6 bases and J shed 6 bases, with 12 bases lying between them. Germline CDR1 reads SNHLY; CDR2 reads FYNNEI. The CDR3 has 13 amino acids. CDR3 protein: CASSTYLGNEQFF. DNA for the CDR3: TGTGCCAGCAGCACTTACCTTGGCAATGAGCAGTTCTTC. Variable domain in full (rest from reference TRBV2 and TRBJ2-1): EPEVTQTPSHQVTQMGQEVILRCVPISNHLYFYWYRQILGQKVEFLVSFYNNEISEKSEIFDDQFSVERPDGSNFTLKIRSTKLEDSAMYFCASSTYLGNEQFFGPGTRLTVL.

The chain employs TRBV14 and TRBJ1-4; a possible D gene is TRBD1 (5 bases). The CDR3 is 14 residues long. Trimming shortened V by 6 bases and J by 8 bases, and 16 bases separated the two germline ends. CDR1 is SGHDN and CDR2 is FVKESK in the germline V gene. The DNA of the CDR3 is TGTGCCAGCAGACGTCAAGGAGCAGGGGAAAAACTGTTTTTT. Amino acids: CASRRQGAGEKLFF.